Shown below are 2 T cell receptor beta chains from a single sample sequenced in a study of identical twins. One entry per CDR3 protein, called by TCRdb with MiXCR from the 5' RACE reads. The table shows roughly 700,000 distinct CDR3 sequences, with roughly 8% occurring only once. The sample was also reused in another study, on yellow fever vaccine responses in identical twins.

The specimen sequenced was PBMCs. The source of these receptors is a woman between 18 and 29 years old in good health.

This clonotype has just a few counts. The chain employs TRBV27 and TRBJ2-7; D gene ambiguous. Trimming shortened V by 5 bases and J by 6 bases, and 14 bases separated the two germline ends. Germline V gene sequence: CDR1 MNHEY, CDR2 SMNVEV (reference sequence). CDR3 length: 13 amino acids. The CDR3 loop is CASSGNFGAEQYF. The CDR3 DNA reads TGTGCCAGCAGTGGGAATTTTGGTGCCGAGCAGTACTTC.

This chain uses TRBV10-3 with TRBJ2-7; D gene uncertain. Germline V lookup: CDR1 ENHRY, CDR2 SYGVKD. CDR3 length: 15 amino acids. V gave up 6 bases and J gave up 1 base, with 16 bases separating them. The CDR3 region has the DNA TGTGCCATCAGCTCCCTAGGGATCGATTCCTACGAGCAGTACTTC. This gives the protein CAISSLGIDSYEQYF.